This record concerns one T cell receptor beta chain sequence. What it binds is unknown. Sequencing was performed with immunoSEQ multiplex PCR; in TCRdb, only in-frame clones are kept and a portion is missing. The table has around 28,000 clones, 85% seen once. The sample originates from a study of tissue T cells after allogeneic stem cell transplantation. For the study at large: Patients with graft-versus-host disease had grafts: four unmodified, three CD34-selected and T-cell-depleted.

The CDR3 contains 15 residues. The germline V gene has CDR1 SGHDT and CDR2 YYEEEE. V lost 0 bases, J lost 0 bases, and 4 bases lay in between. Broader study findings: This small cohort was clinically heterogeneous, and sampling depth was a limitation.

This chain links TRBV5-6 with TRBJ2-6, with no clear D. The sequenced sample was blood, obtained before transplantation. The TCR originated in a woman aged 18-49 years who later had graft-versus-host disease after an allogeneic stem cell transplant. CDR3 nucleotide sequence: TGTGCCAGCAGCTTGGGTGTCTCTGGGGCCAACGTCCTGACTTTC. Encoded protein: CASSLGVSGANVLTF.